The present T cell receptor (beta chain) was sequenced within a study of T cell repertoires in cytomegalovirus infection. The CDR3 consists of 15 residues. V was clipped by 6 bases and J by 0 bases, with 16 bases between them. In germline, CDR1 is DFQATT, CDR2 SNEGSKA (reference sequence). TCRdb called the reads again in MiXCR, with one record for every CDR3 protein. The sample shows roughly 310,000 distinct CDR3 sequences, 17% of them seen only once. The TCR sequence derives from a human donor in good health (CMV status not recorded). Some clones in this sample may be carry-over from other donors' samples. Sequenced input: PBMCs. The rearrangement uses TRBV20-1 and TRBJ2-3; possible D gene TRBD1, 5 bases. CDR3 nucleotide sequence: TGCAGTGCCAATGCCGCACAGGCTAGCACAGATACGCAGTATTTT. Protein product: CSANAAQASTDTQYF.